These 25 T cell receptor beta chains were sequenced from one sample in a study of T cells in Graves' hyperthyroidism and ophthalmopathy. Amplified regions were TCR beta CDR3 sequences from RNA transcripts. TCR CDR3 regions were first amplified by RT-PCR with HTBI primers. TCRdb called the multiplex PCR reads again in MiXCR, with one record for every CDR3 protein. The sample holds about 350,000 distinct CDR3 sequences; about 15% are singletons and the top ten take about a third. The sample taken for sequencing was blood. Receptor source: a woman in her 30s with Graves' hyperthyroidism that later progressed to Graves' ophthalmopathy.

This rearrangement joins TRBV20-1 to TRBJ2-2; D unclear. Trimming took off 4 bases at V and 1 base at J, with 7 bases between the two ends. The CDR3 runs to 13 residues. The germline CDR1 and CDR2 sequences are DFQATT and SNEGSKA (reference sequence). The CDR3 protein is CSATYKNTGELFF. The CDR3 bases are TGCAGTGCTACATACAAGAACACCGGGGAGCTGTTTTTT.

The J gene is TRBJ1-2, the V gene TRBV9, with D tentatively TRBD1 (6 bases). Trimming removed 2 bases at V and 3 bases at J, with 11 bases between. In germline, CDR1 is SGDLS, CDR2 YYNGEE. The CDR3 has 14 amino acids. CDR3 sequence (DNA): TGTGCCAGCAGCGTCGGGGGCGCCGACTATGGCTACACCTTC. Protein product: CASSVGGADYGYTF.

About this clonotype: One junction end disagrees with the germline gene, perhaps due to a read error. Here the CDR3 reads CASSQGTGGDPWHGCTF. The CDR3 DNA reads TGTGCCAGCAGCCAAGGGACAGGGGGCGACCCGTGGCATGGCTGCACCTTC. This chain joins TRBV3-1 and TRBJ1-2; 11 bases map to TRBD1. Germline CDR1 is LGHDT and CDR2 is YNNKEL (reference sequence). The CDR3 has 17 amino acids.

This clonotype was detected many times. The chain employs TRBV3-1 and TRBJ1-5; D is ambiguous. With 1 base removed from V and 0 bases from J, the gap between germline ends came to 7 bases. CDR1 is LGHDT, CDR2 YNNKEL, per germline (reference sequence). The CDR3 is 15 residues long. The CDR3 bases are TGTGCCAGCAGCCAAGTCCCGGGTAGCAATCAGCCCCAGCATTTT. This gives the protein CASSQVPGSNQPQHF.

The table lists this clonotype with many counts. The chain recombines TRBV12-3 or TRBV12-4 with TRBJ1-4; D uncertain. The CDR3 totals 13 residues. Trimming shortened V by 3 bases and J by 8 bases, and 10 bases separated the two germline ends. The CDR3 DNA reads TGTGCCAGCAGTTTTAATCCCGCAGAAAAACTGTTTTTT. Residues: CASSFNPAEKLFF.

This clonotype was picked up many times. The V call is TRBV30, the J call TRBJ2-1; D is ambiguous. Germline CDR1 GTSNPN, CDR2 SVGIG (reference sequence). V lost 0 bases, J lost 6 bases, and 3 bases lay in between. The CDR3 totals 11 residues. Here the CDR3 reads CAWSVTNEQFF. Written as DNA, the CDR3 is TGTGCCTGGAGTGTTACCAATGAGCAGTTCTTC.

This clonotype has a count of ten or more. The V and J genes are TRBV20-1 and TRBJ1-2; possible D gene TRBD1, 5 bases. This CDR3 contains 14 residues. CDR1 and CDR2 from the germline V gene are DFQATT and SNEGSKA (reference sequence). The V end was cut by 5 bases, the J end by 4 bases, with 17 bases between. The CDR3 DNA sequence: TGCAGTGCTGAAGGGGTGACCCCCGGCTATGGCTACACCTTC. This gives the protein CSAEGVTPGYGYTF.

This clonotype has at least ten counts. The chain combines TRBV2 with TRBJ1-2, with 8 bases aligning to TRBD1. The germline gives CDR1 SNHLY, CDR2 FYNNEI. The CDR3 length is 15 residues. Trimming removed 6 bases from V and 5 bases from J; junction bases left unmatched: 11. The CDR3 nucleotides are TGTGCCAGCAGGATGACTCAGGGGGCATATTATGGCTACACCTTC. The encoded protein is CASRMTQGAYYGYTF.

Many counts were recorded for this clonotype. This rearrangement joins TRBV28 to TRBJ2-3; no definite D call. Germline values: CDR1 MDHEN, CDR2 SYDVKM. The CDR3 runs to 14 residues. The V end was cut by 6 bases, the J end by 5 bases, with 15 bases between. CDR3 coding DNA: TGTGCCAGCAGGACACAAACGGGCGAAGATACGCAGTATTTT. Protein sequence: CASRTQTGEDTQYF.

This chain uses TRBV9 with TRBJ2-7; D call uncertain. CDR1 is SGDLS, CDR2 YYNGEE, per germline. The CDR3 extends over 14 amino acids. Trimming pared 0 bases from V and 0 bases from J, leaving 7 bases between. This CDR3 is CASSVGVYSYEQYF. The CDR3 nucleotides are TGTGCCAGCAGCGTAGGTGTCTACTCCTACGAGCAGTACTTC. Complete variable domain (other parts from reference TRBV9 and TRBJ2-7): DSGVTQTPKHLITATGQRVTLRCSPRSGDLSVYWYQQSLDQGLQFLIQYYNGEERAKGNILERFSAQQFPDLHSELNLSSLELGDSALYFCASSVGVYSYEQYFGPGTRLTVT.

This clonotype was seen at least ten times. The chain combines TRBV15 with TRBJ1-1; TRBD1 matches at 7 bases. The CDR3 has 14 residues. V was clipped by 6 bases and J by 4 bases; unmatched bases: 8. Germline CDR1 reads LNHNV; CDR2 reads YYDKDF (reference sequence). CDR3 amino acids: CATRITGAPTEAFF. The CDR3 DNA reads TGTGCCACCAGAATTACAGGGGCGCCCACTGAAGCTTTCTTT.

The rearrangement links TRBV10-3 to TRBJ2-5, with 8 positions matching TRBD2. Per the germline V gene, CDR1 is ENHRY and CDR2 is SYGVKD. This CDR3 has 15 amino acids. The trim removed 4 bases at V and 0 bases at J, leaving 4 bases unmatched. The CDR3 sequence: CAISVKRENQETQYF. For the CDR3, the DNA is TGTGCCATCAGTGTCAAGCGGGAGAACCAAGAGACCCAGTACTTC.

This clonotype was detected ten times or more. The rearrangement joins TRBV2 to TRBJ1-1, with D perhaps matching TRBD1 (6 bases). The germline gives CDR1 SNHLY, CDR2 FYNNEI. The V and J ends lost 6 bases and 2 bases respectively, with 13 bases between them. The CDR3 has 14 residues. The CDR3 reads CASRGAGANTEAFF. The CDR3, as DNA: TGTGCCAGCAGGGGGGCTGGGGCCAACACTGAAGCTTTCTTT.

The sample holds a few counts of this clonotype. This may arise from a read error, as a much more abundant clone is one base away. The chain employs TRBV28 and TRBJ2-7; 7 positions agree with TRBD2. The DNA end is more similar to TRBJ2-1, so the J call may be wrong. Germline loops: CDR1 MDHEN, CDR2 SYDVKM. The CDR3 contains 14 residues. The CDR3 sequence: CASSLERGIYEQFF. CDR3 nucleotide sequence: TGTGCCAGCAGCCTAGAGCGGGGAATCTACGAGCAGTTCTTC.

The V call is TRBV5-1, the J call TRBJ2-7, with 9 positions matching TRBD1. V trimming: 4 bases; J trimming: 6 bases; junction bases outside the gene matches: 14. Germline CDR1 SGHRS, CDR2 YFSETQ. The length of the CDR3 is 16 residues. CDR3 loop: CASSPPGTGLVGEQYF. The CDR3, as DNA: TGCGCCAGCAGCCCGCCCGGGACAGGGTTGGTTGGCGAGCAGTACTTC. Based on the CDR3 plus reference TRBV5-1 and TRBJ2-7, the full variable domain is KAGVTQTPRYLIKTRGQQVTLSCSPISGHRSVSWYQQTPGQGLQFLFEYFSETQRNKGNFPGRFSGRQFSNSRSEMNVSTLELGDSALYLCASSPPGTGLVGEQYFGPGTRLTVT.

Only one count was recorded for this clonotype. The CDR3 sequence: CARWDRERLGAFF. DNA of the CDR3: TGTGCCCGATGGGACAGGGAACGTTTGGGAGCTTTCTTT. The J gene is TRBJ2-2, the V gene TRBV2, with 9 positions matching TRBD1. The last part of the DNA fits TRBJ1-1 better; the J call may be wrong. CDR3 size: 13 residues. Germline V gives CDR1 SNHLY, CDR2 FYNNEI.

This clonotype was found many times. The chain combines TRBV2 with TRBJ2-5, with 11 bases lining up with TRBD1. J was trimmed by 1 base and V by 7 bases; bases with no gene match: 5. CDR1 SNHLY and CDR2 FYNNEI come from the germline V gene. The CDR3 extends over 15 amino acids. CDR3: CASNSGTGGQETQYF. The CDR3 nucleotides are TGTGCCAGCAATTCCGGGACAGGGGGCCAAGAGACCCAGTACTTC.

The CDR3 DNA is TGTGCCAGCAGCCCACCCGGGGGAGCCATTCAGTACTTC. Protein: CASSPPGGAIQYF. The V and J genes are TRBV5-4 and TRBJ2-4; weak D call: TRBD2 (6 bases). The CDR3 spans 13 residues. Trimming removed 4 bases from V and 9 bases from J, with 14 bases in between. Germline V gene sequence: CDR1 SGHNT, CDR2 YYREEE (reference sequence).

Many counts were recorded for this clonotype. The chain links TRBV12-3 or TRBV12-4 to TRBJ2-5, with D tentatively TRBD1 or TRBD2 (5 bases each). Trimming pared 7 bases from V and 5 bases from J, leaving 17 bases between. The CDR3 runs to 14 residues. The CDR3, as DNA: TGTGCCAGCATGGAATTTGGGGGACGGGAGACCCAGTACTTC. Amino acid sequence: CASMEFGGRETQYF.

This clonotype was recorded at least ten times. The genes are TRBV6-6 and TRBJ2-6; 9 bases fit TRBD1. The germline V gene has CDR1 MNHNY and CDR2 SVGAGI (reference sequence). V gave up 1 base and J gave up 3 bases; unmatched junction bases: 10. The CDR3 runs 19 residues. The CDR3 is CASSYWWDRETGGANVLTF. In DNA, the CDR3 is TGTGCCAGCAGTTACTGGTGGGACAGGGAGACTGGTGGGGCCAACGTCCTGACTTTC.

This clonotype was found a few times. The rearrangement links TRBV20-1 to TRBJ2-1, with 9 nucleotides matching TRBD1. V was clipped by 2 bases and J by 4 bases; unmatched bases: 6. The CDR3 spans 15 residues. Germline V gene data show CDR1 as DFQATT and CDR2 as SNEGSKA (reference sequence). The CDR3 DNA reads TGCAGTGCTAGACACGGACAGGGGACTTACAATGAGCAGTTCTTC. It translates to CSARHGQGTYNEQFF.

This clonotype has only a few counts. V is TRBV4-2 and J is TRBJ1-6; D unclear. The V gene's germline CDR1 is LGHNA and CDR2 YNFKEQ. CDR3 length: 18 amino acids. V shed 2 bases and J shed 5 bases, with 19 bases lying between them. The CDR3 spells CASSQRMRKGQDNSPLHF. The CDR3 DNA follows: TGTGCCAGCAGCCAACGAATGAGGAAGGGCCAGGATAATTCACCCCTCCACTTT.

This clonotype was seen ten or more times. The J gene is TRBJ2-1, the V gene TRBV10-3; D remains unclear. Trimming stripped 6 bases from V and 7 bases from J, with 19 bases between. CDR3 length: 15 amino acids. From germline, CDR1 is ENHRY and CDR2 SYGVKD. CDR3 sequence reads: CAIRAPVAGSNEQFF. The CDR3 DNA is TGTGCCATCAGAGCCCCTGTGGCAGGTTCAAATGAGCAGTTCTTC.

This clonotype was counted ten times or more. The J gene is TRBJ2-6, the V gene TRBV11-2; no definite D call. CDR1 SGHAT and CDR2 FQNNGV come from the germline V gene. The CDR3 covers 17 residues. The V end lost 8 bases, the J end lost 0 bases, and 17 bases lay between the germline ends. CDR3 nucleotide sequence: TGTGCCAGCCGCCGTGTATGGGGAAGCTCTGGGGCCAACGTCCTGACTTTC. Residues: CASRRVWGSSGANVLTF.

The V call is TRBV10-3, the J call TRBJ2-3; 11 nucleotides match TRBD2. CDR1 is ENHRY, CDR2 SYGVKD, per germline. V was clipped by 7 bases and J by 4 bases; unmatched bases: 7. The CDR3 spans 15 residues. The chain's CDR3 is CAITSGRTKADTQYF. CDR3 DNA sequence: TGTGCCATCACTAGCGGGAGGACCAAAGCAGATACGCAGTATTTT.